This passage covers 30 T cell receptor beta chains from one sample sequenced in a study of cytotoxic CD8 clonotypes in ibrutinib-treated CLL. Sequenced by immunoSEQ multiplex PCR; TCRdb stores in-frame clones only, minus some. The data hold about 49,000 clones, with approximately 50% observed a single time. Specimen: PBMCs, collected after 12 months of ibrutinib treatment. Receptors were obtained from a human donor with chronic lymphocytic leukemia.

This clone was seen many times. The V call is TRBV27, the J call TRBJ2-7; tentative D call: TRBD2 (5 bases). This CDR3 has 15 residues. Germline-derived CDR1 and CDR2 are MNHEY and SMNVEV (reference sequence). V was cut by 2 bases and J by 2 bases, with 13 bases left in between. The CDR3 region has the DNA TGTGCCAGCAGTTTAATCTGGACGGGAACCTACGAGCAGTACTTC. Its translation: CASSLIWTGTYEQYF.

This chain links TRBV4-2 with TRBJ2-1; 12 bases line up with TRBD2. CDR3 length equals 15 residues. Trimming cost V 6 bases and J 4 bases; bases outside gene matches: 4. Looked up from germline, CDR1 is LGHNA and CDR2 is YNFKEQ. The CDR3, as DNA: TGTGCCAGCAGTTCTCTAGCGGGAGGGTACAATGAGCAGTTCTTC. This encodes CASSSLAGGYNEQFF.

The rearrangement uses TRBV29-1 and TRBJ2-7; D is perhaps TRBD1 (5 bases). V was shortened by 3 bases and J by 2 bases, with 11 bases between the two germline ends. The CDR3 spans 13 residues. Germline V gene sequence: CDR1 SQVTM, CDR2 ANQGSEA. CDR3 nucleotide sequence: TGCAGCGTTGACGGGCAGGGCACCTACGAGCAGTACTTC. Encoded protein: CSVDGQGTYEQYF.

This chain uses TRBV6-6 with TRBJ2-7; the D gene is possibly TRBD2 (5 bases). Germline CDR1 MNHNY, CDR2 SVGAGI (reference sequence). The CDR3 is made up of 14 amino acids. V lost 4 bases, J lost 6 bases, and 16 bases lay in between. CDR3 in amino acids: CASSSGRALIEQYF. Written as DNA, the CDR3 is TGTGCCAGCAGTTCCGGGCGGGCCCTCATCGAGCAGTACTTC.

V is TRBV27 and J is TRBJ1-3; D uncertain. Germline-derived CDR1 and CDR2 are MNHEY and SMNVEV (reference sequence). This CDR3 is built from 13 residues. Trimming pared 0 bases from V and 4 bases from J, leaving 4 bases between. CDR3 bases: TGTGCCAGCAGTTTATCGGGCGGAAACACCATATATTTT. Its translation is CASSLSGGNTIYF.

In this sample, this clone turned up a few times. The V gene is TRBV27, the J gene TRBJ1-2; 8 bases are shared with TRBD1. Germline V CDR1 and CDR2: MNHEY, SMNVEV (reference sequence). Trimming removed 0 bases from V and 6 bases from J; junction bases left unmatched: 3. CDR3 size: 14 residues. The CDR3 protein is CASSLSLDRDGYTF. Here the CDR3 DNA reads TGTGCCAGCAGTTTATCGTTGGACAGGGATGGCTACACCTTC.

The chain is built from TRBV5-1 and TRBJ2-1; D might be TRBD2 (6 bases). V gave up 0 bases and J gave up 2 bases, with 12 bases separating them. The CDR3 runs to 16 residues. The germline V gene has CDR1 SGHRS and CDR2 YFSETQ. The CDR3 nucleotides are TGCGCCAGCAGCTTGGGAGGTAGCGGAACCTACAATGAGCAGTTCTTC. Residues: CASSLGGSGTYNEQFF.

V usage is TRBV6-1 and J usage is TRBJ2-2, with D unresolved. V lost 5 bases and J lost 5, with 6 bases in between. CDR3 length: 12 amino acids. From germline, CDR1 is MNHNS and CDR2 SASEGT. For the CDR3, the DNA is TGTGCCAGCAGTATAAGGACCGGGGAGCTGTTTTTT. Protein sequence: CASSIRTGELFF.

The V call is TRBV28, the J call TRBJ2-1; TRBD1 or TRBD2 may be the D gene (5 bases each). The CDR3 spans 11 residues. CDR1 is MDHEN, CDR2 SYDVKM, per germline. Trimming removed 2 bases from V and 12 bases from J, with 8 bases in between. Written as DNA, the CDR3 is TGTGCCAGCAGTTTAGGGGGAAGGCAGTTCTTC. This sequence encodes CASSLGGRQFF.

This clone was observed a few times. The gene calls are TRBV19 and TRBJ1-1; possible D gene TRBD1, 5 bases. V was clipped by 7 bases and J by 1 base, with 10 bases between them. There are 13 residues in the CDR3. CDR1 is LNHDA, CDR2 SQIVND, per germline (reference sequence). The CDR3, as DNA: TGTGCCAGTACCACACAGGAGAACACTGAAGCTTTCTTT. Its translation: CASTTQENTEAFF.

J is TRBJ2-1 and V is TRBV18; D possibly uses TRBD1 or TRBD2 (6 bases each). This CDR3 has 17 amino acids. V dropped 1 base and J dropped 6 bases, with 19 bases sitting between them. Germline values: CDR1 KGHSH, CDR2 LQKENI. In DNA form, the CDR3 reads TGTGCCAGCTCACCACGCTCGGGGGCGGGCCAAGCCAATGAGCAGTTCTTC. Its protein is CASSPRSGAGQANEQFF.

This clone was counted only a few times. The chain is built from TRBV6-1 and TRBJ1-5; TRBD1 matches 10 bases. Germline V gene data show CDR1 as MNHNS and CDR2 as SASEGT. Losses at the gene ends were 7 bases for V and 3 bases for J; bases not matched to a gene: 3. The CDR3 covers 14 residues. The CDR3 spells CASNDRGLNQPQHF. The CDR3 DNA reads as TGTGCCAGCAACGACAGGGGGCTCAATCAGCCCCAGCATTTT.

A few counts support this clone. The gene calls are TRBV27 and TRBJ1-2, with a tentative D call TRBD1 (5 bases). Trimming left V 6 bases short and J 2 bases short, with 16 bases between. The CDR3 runs to 15 residues. Germline V gives CDR1 MNHEY, CDR2 SMNVEV (reference sequence). CDR3 DNA sequence: TGTGCCAGCAGCCCATGGGGGGATGCGAACTATGGCTACACCTTC. It is translated as CASSPWGDANYGYTF.

The chain carries TRBV7-2 and TRBJ2-7; possible D gene TRBD2, 5 bases. V gave up 0 bases and J gave up 0 bases, with 21 bases separating them. The length of the CDR3 is 19 residues. Per the germline V gene, CDR1 is SGHTA and CDR2 is FQGNSA. CDR3 sequence (DNA): TGTGCCAGCAGCTTAGCGCCCCCAGTTTTGGAGCGGATCTCCTACGAGCAGTACTTC. Amino acids: CASSLAPPVLERISYEQYF. Based on the CDR3 plus reference TRBV7-2 and TRBJ2-7, the full variable domain is GAGVSQSPSNKVTEKGKDVELRCDPISGHTALYWYRQSLGQGLEFLIYFQGNSAPDKSGLPSDRFSAERTGGSVSTLTIQRTQQEDSAVYLCASSLAPPVLERISYEQYFGPGTRLTVT.

The rearrangement uses TRBV5-8 and TRBJ2-3; 12 nucleotides line up with TRBD1. CDR3 size: 20 residues. CDR1 is SGHTS, CDR2 YDEGEE, per germline. V lost 4 bases and J lost 2; bases outside the gene matches: 17. The CDR3 sequence is CASSTVGQGAVVGFTDTQYF. The CDR3 DNA follows: TGTGCCAGCAGCACGGTGGGACAGGGGGCTGTCGTTGGTTTCACAGATACGCAGTATTTT. Variable domain in full (rest from reference TRBV5-8 and TRBJ2-3): EAGVTQSPTHLIKTRGQQATLRCSPISGHTSVYWYQQALGLGLQFLLWYDEGEERNRGNFPPRFSGRQFPNYSSELNVNALELEDSALYLCASSTVGQGAVVGFTDTQYFGPGTRLTVL.

This chain joins TRBV9 and TRBJ2-7; the match to TRBD1 covers 7 bases. The V gene end was trimmed by 0 bases and the J gene end by 3 bases; junction bases not matched to a gene: 6. The CDR3 runs to 15 residues. Germline lookup yields CDR1 SGDLS and CDR2 YYNGEE. This chain's CDR3 is CASSVAPGQNYEQYF. For the CDR3, the DNA is TGTGCCAGCAGCGTAGCCCCGGGACAGAACTACGAGCAGTACTTC.

The J gene is TRBJ1-1, the V gene TRBV2, with a weak D call TRBD1 (6 bases). CDR1 SNHLY and CDR2 FYNNEI come from the germline V gene. The V end lost 7 bases, the J end lost 2 bases, and 11 bases lay between the germline ends. The CDR3 contains 13 residues. The DNA of the CDR3 is TGTGCCAGCAAGGGGGTTAGTAACACTGAAGCTTTCTTT. Translating it yields CASKGVSNTEAFF.

This clone was seen more than once but under ten times. V is TRBV10-2 and J is TRBJ2-3; a possible D gene is TRBD1 (7 bases). V was shortened by 1 base and J by 0 bases, with 11 bases between the two germline ends. Per the germline V gene, CDR1 is WSHSY and CDR2 is SAAADI. CDR3 length: 16 residues. The CDR3 bases are TGCGCCAGCAGTGAGTTCAGGGGGGCGAGCACAGATACGCAGTATTTT. Protein product: CASSEFRGASTDTQYF.

The chain employs TRBV11-3 and TRBJ2-7; TRBD2 aligns across 8 bases. The junction had 15 bases not matched to a gene; V was cut back by 5 bases and J by 0 bases. This CDR3 is built from 18 residues. CDR1 and CDR2 (germline): SGHNT, YENEEA. The CDR3 loop is CASSPRKYLAGDSYEQYF. CDR3 DNA sequence: TGTGCCAGCAGCCCCCGAAAATATCTAGCGGGTGACTCCTACGAGCAGTACTTC.

This chain connects TRBV7-6 to TRBJ2-7, with D hard to call. Trimming removed 6 bases at V and 3 bases at J, with 9 bases between. CDR3 length: 12 residues. CDR1 SGHVS and CDR2 FNYEAQ come from the germline V gene. The CDR3 DNA follows: TGTGCCAGCAGTGGTCTAGGCTACGAGCAGTACTTC. Protein product: CASSGLGYEQYF.

V gene TRBV9 combines with J gene TRBJ2-3; D is perhaps TRBD2 (6 bases). Trimming took off 0 bases at V and 2 bases at J, with 10 bases between the two ends. Germline CDR1 reads SGDLS; CDR2 reads YYNGEE. The CDR3 totals 15 residues. CDR3 residues: CASSVGSGLTDTQYF. Here the CDR3 DNA reads TGTGCCAGCAGCGTAGGGTCGGGACTCACAGATACGCAGTATTTT.

The chain recombines TRBV5-4 with TRBJ2-6, with TRBD1 as a possible D gene (5 bases). The germline gives CDR1 SGHNT, CDR2 YYREEE (reference sequence). The CDR3 loop spans 17 amino acids. The V and J ends lost 6 bases and 2 bases respectively, with 18 bases between them. CDR3 loop: CASKAGTGQPGANVLTF. DNA of the CDR3: TGTGCCAGCAAGGCCGGAACAGGTCAACCTGGGGCCAACGTCCTGACTTTC.

CDR3 amino acids: CASSSNHPSGTLPYEQYF. CDR3 coding DNA: TGTGCCAGCAGCTCAAACCACCCTAGCGGGACGCTGCCTTACGAGCAGTACTTC. The chain links TRBV7-2 to TRBJ2-7, with 9 positions matching TRBD2. The CDR3 covers 18 residues. The V segment lost 4 bases and the J segment 4 bases; nucleotides outside the gene matches: 17. In germline, CDR1 is SGHTA, CDR2 FQGNSA.

This clone was recorded only once. The chain links TRBV11-2 to TRBJ2-5; a possible D gene is TRBD2 (5 bases). Germline V gene sequence: CDR1 SGHAT, CDR2 FQNNGV. V was cut by 6 bases and J by 5 bases, with 16 bases left in between. The CDR3 runs to 14 residues. The CDR3 bases are TGTGCCAGCAGGCCGGGCCACTGGAGGGAGACCCAGTACTTC. Its translation is CASRPGHWRETQYF.

The V gene is TRBV5-1, the J gene TRBJ2-7; 12 nucleotides agree with TRBD2. CDR1 SGHRS and CDR2 YFSETQ come from the germline V gene. Trimming cost V 3 bases and J 3 bases; bases outside gene matches: 1. This CDR3 region has 14 residues. The CDR3 DNA reads as TGCGCCAGCAGCTCGGGACTAGCGGGCTACGAGCAGTACTTC. Encoded protein: CASSSGLAGYEQYF.

The V call is TRBV10-3, the J call TRBJ2-1, with D possibly matching TRBD2 (6 bases). The CDR3 runs to 14 residues. CDR1 and CDR2 from the germline V gene are ENHRY and SYGVKD. Trimming shortened V by 3 bases and J by 6 bases, and 12 bases separated the two germline ends. Here the CDR3 reads CAISERETRNEQFF. Here the CDR3 DNA reads TGTGCCATCAGTGAACGGGAGACTCGCAATGAGCAGTTCTTC.

Worth noting for this clone: Other DNA sequences in this sample translate to the same CDR3. The chain couples TRBV18 to TRBJ2-7, with D possibly TRBD1 on 5 matching bases. The CDR3 has 12 amino acids. The germline CDR1 and CDR2 sequences are KGHSH and LQKENI. Trimming took off 4 bases at V and 1 base at J, with 5 bases between the two ends. The CDR3 DNA sequence: TGTGCCAGCTCACAGGGGTCCTACGAGCAGTACTTC. Protein product: CASSQGSYEQYF.

The chain is built from TRBV19 and TRBJ2-7, with TRBD1 matching over 10 bases. The V segment lost 5 bases and the J segment 5 bases; nucleotides outside the gene matches: 6. CDR1 LNHDA and CDR2 SQIVND come from the germline V gene (reference sequence). The CDR3 has 14 residues. The CDR3 here is CASSPGTGVDEQYF. CDR3 nucleotides: TGTGCCAGTAGTCCGGGGACAGGGGTCGACGAGCAGTACTTC. Complete variable domain (other parts from reference TRBV19 and TRBJ2-7): DGGITQSPKYLFRKEGQNVTLSCEQNLNHDAMYWYRQDPGQGLRLIYYSQIVNDFQKGDIAEGYSVSREKKESFPLTVTSAQKNPTAFYLCASSPGTGVDEQYFGPGTRLTVT.

This clone was seen more than once but under ten times. This sequence joins TRBV27 and TRBJ2-3; D gene uncertain. Trimming shortened V by 2 bases and J by 3 bases, and 12 bases separated the two germline ends. The CDR3 sequence is 15 residues long. The germline CDR1 and CDR2 sequences are MNHEY and SMNVEV (reference sequence). This chain's CDR3 is CASSLGQLVTDTQYF. For the CDR3, the DNA is TGTGCCAGCAGTTTAGGGCAGTTAGTAACAGATACGCAGTATTTT.

This clone was detected once. The chain carries TRBV2 and TRBJ2-7, with 7 nucleotides matching TRBD1. Germline CDR1 reads SNHLY; CDR2 reads FYNNEI. The CDR3 contains 15 residues. V was clipped by 0 bases and J by 7 bases; unmatched bases: 9. CDR3 in amino acids: CASSEALRGRGEQYF. CDR3 sequence (DNA): TGTGCCAGCAGTGAAGCGCTTAGGGGGCGAGGTGAGCAGTACTTC.